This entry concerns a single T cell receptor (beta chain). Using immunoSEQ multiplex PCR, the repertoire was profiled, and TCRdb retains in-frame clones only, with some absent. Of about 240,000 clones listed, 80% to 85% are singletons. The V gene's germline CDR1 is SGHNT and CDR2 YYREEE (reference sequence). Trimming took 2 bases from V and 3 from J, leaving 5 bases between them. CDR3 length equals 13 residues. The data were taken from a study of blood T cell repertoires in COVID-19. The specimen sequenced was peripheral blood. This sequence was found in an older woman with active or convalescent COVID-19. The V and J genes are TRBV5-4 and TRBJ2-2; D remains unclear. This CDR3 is CASSLTDTGELFF. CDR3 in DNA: TGTGCCAGCAGCTTAACGGACACCGGGGAGCTGTTTTTT.